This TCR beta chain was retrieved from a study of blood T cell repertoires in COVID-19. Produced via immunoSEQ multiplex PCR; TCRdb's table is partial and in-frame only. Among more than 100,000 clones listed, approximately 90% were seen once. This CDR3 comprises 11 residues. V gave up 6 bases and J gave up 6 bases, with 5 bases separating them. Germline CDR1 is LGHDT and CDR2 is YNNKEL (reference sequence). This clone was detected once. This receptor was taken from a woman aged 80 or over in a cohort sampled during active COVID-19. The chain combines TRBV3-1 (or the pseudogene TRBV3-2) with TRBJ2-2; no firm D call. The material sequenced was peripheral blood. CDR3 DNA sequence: TGTGCCAGCAGTAGTGCCGGGGAGCTGTTTTTT. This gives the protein CASSSAGELFF.